These T cell receptor beta chains were read from a single sample in a study of OX40 agonist ivuxolimab in advanced cancers. The repertoire was sequenced with immunoSEQ multiplex PCR; TCRdb's copy has only in-frame clones and lacks some. The sample has about 63,000 clones; around 88% are singletons. The sequenced sample was CD4+ or CD8+ T cells sorted from blood, obtained in a trial of the OX40 agonist ivuxolimab. The receptor source for this set is an adult with an advanced solid tumor such as melanoma, head and neck, liver or kidney cancer. The CDR3 runs from the conserved cysteine through the conserved F or W. A D gene is named only where the DNA matches it firmly. A row's size may be missing; if present it is once, few, many or a size class.

cdr3_nt	cdr3_aa	clone_size	j_call	v_call	d_call
TGTGCCAGCAGTTACCAAGGGACCCAGTACTTC	CASSYQGTQYF	NA	TRBJ2-5	TRBV7-8	NA
TGTGCCAGCAGTTTACGGATACCTCGAGGACTAGCGGGAGGAGAGACCCAGTACTTC	CASSLRIPRGLAGGETQYF	NA	TRBJ2-5	TRBV27	TRBD2
TGTGCCAGTAGTATAGGGGCAGGTGCGTACAATGAGCAGTTCTTC	CASSIGAGAYNEQFF	NA	TRBJ2-1	TRBV19	NA
TGTGCCAGCAAGTATGAGGGACAGGGGAATTCACCCCTCCACTTT	CASKYEGQGNSPLHF	NA	TRBJ1-6	TRBV6-1	TRBD1
TGTGCCAGCAGCTATCGGACAGGGGGCATCACTGAAGCTTTCTTT	CASSYRTGGITEAFF	NA	TRBJ1-1	TRBV5-6	TRBD1
TGTGCCAGCAGCCAAGGGTATGACTCTGAGCAGTTCTTC	CASSQGYDSEQFF	NA	TRBJ2-1	TRBV14	NA
TGTGCCAGCAGCTTATCCCCCACGGGGAATGAGCAGTTCTTC	CASSLSPTGNEQFF	NA	TRBJ2-1	TRBV7-2	NA
TGTGCCAGCAGTTTCCGGGACAGGGGTTACGAGCAGTACTTC	CASSFRDRGYEQYF	NA	TRBJ2-7	TRBV28	TRBD1
TGTGCCAGCAGCTCGCTAGCGGGAGCAAGCGAGCAGTACTTC	CASSSLAGASEQYF	once	TRBJ2-7	TRBV7-9	TRBD2
TGTGCCAGCACCCTCCGGCGGGGGGGAGGGAATGAGCAGTTCTTC	CASTLRRGGGNEQFF	NA	TRBJ2-1	TRBV27	TRBD2
TGTGCCAGCAGCTGGGGACAGGGGGACACTGAAGCTTTCTTT	CASSWGQGDTEAFF	once	TRBJ1-1	TRBV5-6	TRBD1
TGTGCCAGCAGCAATCTAGCGGGGGGCACAGATACGCAGTATTTT	CASSNLAGGTDTQYF	NA	TRBJ2-3	TRBV27	TRBD2
TGCAGCGCCGAATCTAGAGGAGGCGAGACCCAGTACTTC	CSAESRGGETQYF	once	TRBJ2-5	TRBV29-1	NA
TGTGCCAGCAGTGCCCTGACGGACAACTATGGCTACACCTTC	CASSALTDNYGYTF	NA	TRBJ1-2	TRBV6-1	NA
TGCGCCAGCAGGAGGACAGGGGGCAACAATGAGCAGTTCTTC	CASRRTGGNNEQFF	NA	TRBJ2-1	TRBV5-1	TRBD1
TGTGCCAGCAGCCCGCCGGGATGGGTGAGGACTGAAGCTTTCTTT	CASSPPGWVRTEAFF	NA	TRBJ1-1	TRBV28	NA